Below, one TCR beta chain is given with its context. Its antigen remains unknown. These data originate in a study of post-analysis software for immune sequencing data. Findings of the study overall: Four or five TRBV segments (TRBV5-6, TRBV5-1 and TRBV20-1 among them) occurred more frequently in patients than in controls. A significant reduction in normalized Chao1 diversity was observed in multiple sclerosis patients versus controls.

TCR beta cDNA libraries included unique molecular identifiers. TCRdb processed the PCR reads anew with MiXCR; each CDR3 protein has one entry. This table has around 770,000 distinct CDR3 sequences, approximately 44% appearing once. The germline V gene encodes CDR1 LGHNA and CDR2 YSLEER. Trimming stripped 1 base from V and 0 bases from J, with 19 bases between. The CDR3 extends over 19 amino acids. The specimen sequenced was blood. The clonotype comes from a girl under 18 with multiple sclerosis. This chain links TRBV4-3 with TRBJ2-4, with D possibly TRBD2 on 6 matching bases. As DNA, the CDR3 is TGCGCCAGCAGCCAAGTCCTCGGTAGCGGAGGGCTAGCCAAAAACATTCAGTACTTC. Protein sequence: CASSQVLGSGGLAKNIQYF.